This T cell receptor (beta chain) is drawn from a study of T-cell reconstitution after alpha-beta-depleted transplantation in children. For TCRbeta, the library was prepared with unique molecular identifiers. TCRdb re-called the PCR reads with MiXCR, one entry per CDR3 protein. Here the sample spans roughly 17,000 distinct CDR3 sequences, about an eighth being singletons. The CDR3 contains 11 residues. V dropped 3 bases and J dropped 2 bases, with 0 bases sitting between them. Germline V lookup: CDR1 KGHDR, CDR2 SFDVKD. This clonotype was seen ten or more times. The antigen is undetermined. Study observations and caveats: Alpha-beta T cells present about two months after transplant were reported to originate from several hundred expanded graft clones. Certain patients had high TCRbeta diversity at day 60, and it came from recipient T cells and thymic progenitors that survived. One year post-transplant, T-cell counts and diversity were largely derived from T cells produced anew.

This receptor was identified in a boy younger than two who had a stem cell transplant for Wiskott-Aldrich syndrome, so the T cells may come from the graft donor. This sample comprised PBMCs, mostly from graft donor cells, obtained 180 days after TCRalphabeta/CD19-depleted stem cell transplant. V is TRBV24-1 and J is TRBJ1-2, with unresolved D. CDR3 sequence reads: CATSDNYGYTF. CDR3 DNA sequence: TGTGCCACCAGTGATAACTATGGCTACACCTTC.